A single sample is the source of the 16 T cell receptor beta chains below, sequenced in a study of cytomegalovirus exposure and HLA in healthy donors. In the PCR, 60 Vbeta and 13 Jbeta primers were used. Sequencing used immunoSEQ multiplex PCR; TCRdb keeps in-frame clones, though not all of them. The sample contains around 140,000 clones, nearly 10% of which appear only once. The specimen was PBMCs. All receptors come from a man in his fifties or sixties in good health and CMV-seronegative.

The rearrangement joins TRBV19 to TRBJ2-5; a weak D match, TRBD2 (5 bases). Germline assignment: CDR1 LNHDA and CDR2 SQIVND (reference sequence). The CDR3 runs to 16 residues. Trimming left V 0 bases short and J 9 bases short, with 20 bases between. The CDR3 DNA is TGTGCCAGTAGTATAGACCGACTGGCTCGAAAGGAGGCCCAGTACTTC. This encodes CASSIDRLARKEAQYF.

The chain has TRBV6-5 and TRBJ1-2; 9 nucleotides agree with TRBD1. The CDR3 has 15 residues. V shed 2 bases and J 4 bases; nucleotides not matched to a gene: 5. CDR1 is MNHEY, CDR2 SVGAGI, per germline. For the CDR3, the DNA is TGTGCCAGCAGTTACCAAACAGGGGGCGGCTATGGCTACACCTTC. Residues: CASSYQTGGGYGYTF.

The chain uses TRBV23-1 and TRBJ1-2; D is undetermined. TRBV23-1 is sorted into the ORF group, with uncertain function. V was cut by 4 bases and J by 0 bases, with 9 bases left in between. The CDR3 is made up of 14 amino acids. The CDR3 region is CASSPSPANYGYTF. The DNA of the CDR3 is TGCGCCAGCAGTCCCTCTCCAGCTAACTATGGCTACACCTTC.

J is TRBJ2-7 and V is TRBV18; TRBD1 matches 7 bases. The CDR3 contains 14 residues. From germline, CDR1 is KGHSH and CDR2 LQKENI. J gave up 3 bases and V 3 bases, and 5 bases lay outside the gene matches. The CDR3 reads CASSPRDRNYEQYF. As DNA, the CDR3 is TGTGCCAGCTCACCCCGGGACAGAAACTACGAGCAGTACTTC.

This clone appeared a few times. V and J are TRBV7-3 and TRBJ2-3; TRBD2 matches at 7 bases. In germline, CDR1 is SGHTA, CDR2 FQGTGA. Trimming cost V 1 base and J 1 base; bases outside gene matches: 2. This CDR3 has 15 amino acids. The CDR3 DNA is TGTGCCAGCAGCTTAATAACTAGCGGCACAGATACGCAGTATTTT. The encoded protein is CASSLITSGTDTQYF.

This clone appeared a few times. The chain employs TRBV10-3 and TRBJ2-5; D possibly corresponds to TRBD1 (5 bases). CDR1 and CDR2 from the germline V gene are ENHRY and SYGVKD. Deletions cut 0 bases from V and 7 bases from J, with 6 bases between. This CDR3 spans 12 amino acids. CDR3 loop: CAISESGVTQYF. CDR3 sequence (DNA): TGTGCCATCAGTGAGTCAGGGGTGACCCAGTACTTC.

The chain is built from TRBV27 and TRBJ1-4; 7 bases are a match to TRBD1. There are 17 residues in the CDR3. The V segment lost 7 bases and the J segment 3 bases; nucleotides outside the gene matches: 14. Germline CDR1 is MNHEY and CDR2 is SMNVEV (reference sequence). CDR3 DNA sequence: TGTGCCAGCACTAGGGGGCGGGGGGCGTTGGCTAATGAAAAACTGTTTTTT. Protein sequence: CASTRGRGALANEKLFF.

This clone was observed once. The gene calls are TRBV18 and TRBJ1-4; TRBD1 agrees at 7 bases. CDR1 and CDR2 from the germline V gene are KGHSH and LQKENI. CDR3 length equals 17 residues. Trimming removed 2 bases from V and 0 bases from J; junction bases left unmatched: 6. The CDR3 coding sequence is TGTGCCAGCTCACCAGTGGGACAGACCGCAACTAATGAAAAACTGTTTTTT. It codes for CASSPVGQTATNEKLFF.

This chain joins TRBV19 and TRBJ1-4, with D maybe TRBD1 (5 bases). This CDR3 is 15 amino acids long. Looked up from germline, CDR1 is LNHDA and CDR2 is SQIVND (reference sequence). V lost 5 bases and J 3 bases, leaving 13 bases between the germline ends. This chain's CDR3 is CASSPQGFANEKLFF. CDR3 nucleotide sequence: TGTGCCAGTAGTCCCCAGGGTTTTGCTAATGAAAAACTGTTTTTT. Full variable domain (missing parts from reference TRBV19 and TRBJ1-4): DGGITQSPKYLFRKEGQNVTLSCEQNLNHDAMYWYRQDPGQGLRLIYYSQIVNDFQKGDIAEGYSVSREKKESFPLTVTSAQKNPTAFYLCASSPQGFANEKLFFGSGTQLSVL.

CDR3: CASSLATGSNEQFF. In DNA, the CDR3 is TGTGCCAGCAGCTTAGCGACAGGGTCCAATGAGCAGTTCTTC. The genes are TRBV7-2 and TRBJ2-1, with TRBD1 matching over 7 bases. Looked up from germline, CDR1 is SGHTA and CDR2 is FQGNSA. V trimming: 0 bases; J trimming: 6 bases; junction bases outside the gene matches: 2. CDR3 length: 14 amino acids.

CDR3 region: CASSVGQNYEQYF. Here the CDR3 DNA reads TGTGCCAGCAGCGTAGGACAGAACTACGAGCAGTACTTC. The chain combines TRBV9 with TRBJ2-7; D might be TRBD1 (5 bases). CDR1 and CDR2 (germline): SGDLS, YYNGEE. The CDR3 totals 13 residues. Trimming shortened V by 0 bases and J by 3 bases, and 7 bases separated the two germline ends.

This clone was counted only a few times. This chain connects TRBV6-5 to TRBJ1-5; 7 positions agree with TRBD1. Trimming took 10 bases from V and 2 from J; bases not matched to a gene: 2. Germline V CDR1 and CDR2: MNHEY, SVGAGI. CDR3 size: 12 residues. The chain's CDR3 is CATGQGNQPQHF. CDR3 nucleotide sequence: TGTGCCACCGGACAGGGCAATCAGCCCCAGCATTTT.

This clone appeared a few times. The chain is built from TRBV6-1 and TRBJ1-2; possibly TRBD1 for D (5 bases). The CDR3 covers 16 residues. Trimming took 3 bases from V and 0 from J, leaving 14 bases between them. Germline CDR1 and CDR2: MNHNS and SASEGT. Here the CDR3 reads CASSDPMGGTNYGYTF. As DNA, the CDR3 is TGTGCCAGCAGTGACCCAATGGGGGGAACTAACTATGGCTACACCTTC.

This clone was picked up a small number of times. The rearrangement uses TRBV5-1 and TRBJ2-3; a possible D gene is TRBD2 (6 bases). Germline V gene lookup returns CDR1 SGHRS and CDR2 YFSETQ. Trimming shortened V by 6 bases and J by 2 bases, and 13 bases separated the two germline ends. There are 14 residues in the CDR3. CDR3 coding DNA: TGCGCCAGCACCGGCGGGATTGTCACAGATACGCAGTATTTT. It yields the protein CASTGGIVTDTQYF.

A few counts support this clone. The chain couples TRBV30 to TRBJ1-1; 7 positions match TRBD1. This CDR3 is built from 15 residues. Looked up from germline, CDR1 is GTSNPN and CDR2 is SVGIG (reference sequence). The V gene end was trimmed by 1 base and the J gene end by 6 bases; junction bases not matched to a gene: 11. The CDR3 region is CAWSDNRGPLAEAFF. CDR3 sequence (DNA): TGTGCCTGGAGTGATAACAGGGGACCTTTGGCTGAAGCTTTCTTT.

The V gene is TRBV30, the J gene TRBJ2-7; TRBD1 matches 9 bases. From germline, CDR1 is GTSNPN and CDR2 SVGIG (reference sequence). This CDR3 has 15 residues. Trimming took 3 bases from V and 1 from J; bases not matched to a gene: 7. CDR3 sequence: CAWRIQGAGSYEQYF. In nucleotides, the CDR3 is TGTGCCTGGAGGATACAGGGGGCGGGGTCCTACGAGCAGTACTTC.